Each of the 22 T cell receptor beta chains below was sequenced from the same sample in a study of regulatory T cells in long-lasting Graves disease. CDR3 regions were amplified by Arm-PCR using iRepertoire HTBI primers to build TCR beta libraries. TCRdb fed the multiplex PCR reads into MiXCR, producing one record per CDR3 protein. The data show about 450,000 distinct CDR3 sequences, about 17% seen once. The time point denotes: newly diagnosed GD, antithyroid drugs for less than 3 months. With RNA extracted from PBMCs as input, the TCR library was made. These data also featured in a second study, about T cells in Graves' hyperthyroidism and ophthalmopathy.

The sample consisted of peripheral blood mononuclear cells (PBMCs), taken at new diagnosis, from a patient treated with antithyroid drugs. The receptors stem from a woman in her twenties or thirties with Graves disease.

The rearrangement links TRBV28 to TRBJ1-3, with 7 bases matching TRBD1. This CDR3 spans 15 amino acids. Germline lookup yields CDR1 MDHEN and CDR2 SYDVKM. Trimming took 3 bases from V and 4 from J; bases not matched to a gene: 6. The CDR3 is CASSLSGTEGNTIYF. In DNA form, the CDR3 reads TGTGCCAGCAGTTTGTCCGGGACAGAAGGAAACACCATATATTTT. Supplemented by reference TRBV28 and TRBJ1-3, the full variable domain reads DVKVTQSSRYLVKRTGEKVFLECVQDMDHENMFWYRQDPGLGLRLIYFSYDVKMKEKGDIPEGYSVSREKKERFSLILESASTNQTSMYLCASSLSGTEGNTIYFGEGSWLTVV.

To note about this clonotype: This could be a read error, since a much larger clone is one nucleotide away. The chain couples TRBV7-3 to TRBJ2-3, with unresolved D. The J call may be faulty, since TRBJ2-5 better matches the DNA end. CDR1 and CDR2 (germline): SGHTA, FQGTGA. This CDR3 has 14 residues. The CDR3 loop reads CASSLEQRRETQYF. Here the CDR3 DNA reads TGTGCCAGCAGCTTAGAACAGCGCCGAGAGACCCAGTACTTC.

There are a few counts of this clonotype. The rearrangement uses TRBV18 and TRBJ2-6, with TRBD2 matching 12 bases. Germline assignment: CDR1 KGHSH and CDR2 LQKENI. The CDR3 contains 18 residues. With 0 bases clipped from V and 1 base from J, the junction kept 1 base outside the gene matches. This chain's CDR3 is CASSPPGLAGSGANVLTF. Here the CDR3 DNA reads TGTGCCAGCTCACCACCCGGACTAGCGGGGTCTGGGGCCAACGTCCTGACTTTC.

This chain joins TRBV11-1 and TRBJ2-7; 13 nucleotides agree with TRBD2. The CDR3 contains 16 residues. The germline V gene has CDR1 SGHAT and CDR2 FQDESV (reference sequence). V trimming: 5 bases; J trimming: 4 bases; junction bases outside the gene matches: 8. The CDR3 coding sequence is TGTGCCAGCAGCCAGACTAGCGGGAGGTTACGGTACGAGCAGTACTTC. Its protein is CASSQTSGRLRYEQYF.

This clonotype was counted ten times or more. CDR3 sequence: CAWSMNMNTEAFF. The CDR3 nucleotides read TGTGCCTGGAGTATGAACATGAACACTGAAGCTTTCTTT. The gene calls are TRBV30 and TRBJ1-1; D gene uncertain. The germline CDR1 and CDR2 sequences are GTSNPN and SVGIG (reference sequence). Trimming took 2 bases from V and 0 from J, leaving 7 bases between them. The CDR3 length is 13 residues.

This clonotype was seen many times. The chain couples TRBV7-9 to TRBJ2-4; 7 bases are a match to TRBD1. The CDR3 covers 14 residues. J gave up 14 bases and V 5 bases, and 15 bases lay outside the gene matches. Per the germline V gene, CDR1 is SEHNR and CDR2 is FQNEAQ (reference sequence). In nucleotides, the CDR3 is TGTGCCAGCAGCCCCGATCCTCTACAGGGGACGAAGTACTTC. Translation gives CASSPDPLQGTKYF. The full variable domain, in which reference TRBV7-9 and TRBJ2-4 provide the parts outside the CDR3, is DTGVSQNPRHKITKRGQNVTFRCDPISEHNRLYWYRQTLGQGPEFLTYFQNEAQLEKSRLLSDRFSAERPKGSFSTLEIQRTEQGDSAMYLCASSPDPLQGTKYFGAGTRLSVL.

The chain employs TRBV24-1 and TRBJ2-5, with D possibly TRBD2 on 6 matching bases. Trimming pared 9 bases from V and 2 bases from J, leaving 15 bases between. Looked up from germline, CDR1 is KGHDR and CDR2 is SFDVKD. The CDR3 is made up of 14 amino acids. The CDR3 spells CATSTTRGQETQYF. The CDR3 coding sequence is TGTGCCACCTCCACCACACGGGGGCAAGAGACCCAGTACTTC.

The table lists this clonotype with a few counts. The gene calls are TRBV28 and TRBJ2-6, with 9 bases matching TRBD1. The CDR3 extends over 17 amino acids. The J segment lost 0 bases and the V segment lost 7 bases, leaving 7 bases of the junction unmatched. Looked up from germline, CDR1 is MDHEN and CDR2 is SYDVKM. CDR3 in DNA: TGTGCCAGCATCGCTGGACAGGGGATCTCTGGGGCCAACGTCCTGACTTTC. Translation: CASIAGQGISGANVLTF.

The V call is TRBV28, the J call TRBJ2-7; D might be TRBD1 (5 bases). Deletions cut 1 base from V and 7 bases from J, with 11 bases between. CDR1 is MDHEN and CDR2 is SYDVKM in the germline V gene. The CDR3 sequence is 13 residues long. CDR3 sequence: CASSLSREQEQYF. CDR3 nucleotide sequence: TGTGCCAGCAGTTTATCCAGGGAACAAGAGCAGTACTTC.

Many counts were recorded for this clonotype. The chain uses TRBV7-9 and TRBJ2-3; tentatively, D is TRBD1 or TRBD2 (6 bases each). With 2 bases removed from V and 0 bases from J, the gap between germline ends came to 15 bases. In germline, CDR1 is SEHNR, CDR2 FQNEAQ (reference sequence). The CDR3 length is 17 residues. DNA of the CDR3: TGTGCCAGCAGCTTAAGGGGGGCAGCTCCTAGCACAGATACGCAGTATTTT. Its translation is CASSLRGAAPSTDTQYF. Drawing the rest from reference TRBV7-9 and TRBJ2-3, the complete variable domain is DTGVSQNPRHKITKRGQNVTFRCDPISEHNRLYWYRQTLGQGPEFLTYFQNEAQLEKSRLLSDRFSAERPKGSFSTLEIQRTEQGDSAMYLCASSLRGAAPSTDTQYFGPGTRLTVL.

This clonotype was seen more than once but under ten times. The chain employs TRBV28 and TRBJ1-6; no clear D. V lost 7 bases to trimming and J lost 10 bases, with 17 bases between them. The CDR3 loop spans 14 amino acids. The germline gives CDR1 MDHEN, CDR2 SYDVKM. The CDR3 reads CASIPEGMGSPLHF. As DNA, the CDR3 is TGTGCCAGCATACCGGAAGGGATGGGGTCACCCCTCCACTTT.

This clonotype was found many times. The V gene is TRBV18, the J gene TRBJ2-1; D unclear. Germline V CDR1 and CDR2: KGHSH, LQKENI. Between the trimmed V and J ends, which lost 6 bases and 4 bases, there was a span of 10 bases. The CDR3 contains 13 residues. CDR3 in amino acids: CASSYTTYNEQFF. CDR3 coding DNA: TGTGCCAGCTCTTACACTACTTACAATGAGCAGTTCTTC.

As regards this clonotype: The germline gene is not matched at one end of the junction; a read error may be the cause. The chain couples TRBV7-7 to TRBJ2-1; TRBD2 matches at 9 bases. Germline values: CDR1 SSHAT, CDR2 FNYEAQ (reference sequence). The CDR3 runs to 17 residues. The CDR3, as DNA: TGTGCTAGCAGCTTAGGAGCGGGAGGCCCTTCATACAATGAGCAGTTCTTC. Translated: CASSLGAGGPSYNEQFF.

This chain connects TRBV2 to TRBJ2-2, with TRBD2 identical over 7 bases. Trimming at V came to 4 bases and at J to 5 bases, leaving 10 bases not matched to a gene. The CDR3 contains 16 residues. Germline V gene data show CDR1 as SNHLY and CDR2 as FYNNEI. The CDR3 sequence: CASSGGTGGRTGELFF. CDR3 nucleotides: TGTGCCAGCAGTGGGGGGACCGGGGGGAGAACCGGGGAGCTGTTTTTT.

This clonotype was observed a handful of times. This chain connects TRBV30 to TRBJ1-6; a weak D match, TRBD1 (6 bases). Trimming removed 3 bases at V and 15 bases at J, with 21 bases between. The CDR3 covers 14 residues. Germline lookup yields CDR1 GTSNPN and CDR2 SVGIG (reference sequence). The CDR3 reads CAWSTGSYPSLLHF. The CDR3 bases are TGTGCCTGGAGCACAGGGTCCTACCCTTCTCTCCTCCACTTT.

The chain recombines TRBV2 with TRBJ1-4; 10 positions agree with TRBD1. Germline V lookup: CDR1 SNHLY, CDR2 FYNNEI. V lost 5 bases to trimming and J lost 7 bases; unmatched junction nucleotides: 7. The CDR3 has 15 residues. The CDR3 nucleotides are TGTGCCAGCAGTTTATCCGGGACAGGGGCTGAAAAACTGTTTTTT. It is translated as CASSLSGTGAEKLFF.

At least ten counts were recorded for this clonotype. CDR3 protein: CASSLAEGYEQYF. The CDR3 nucleotides read TGTGCCAGCAGCTTAGCCGAGGGCTACGAGCAGTACTTC. The chain carries TRBV7-9 and TRBJ2-7; a possible D gene is TRBD2 (5 bases). Germline V gene sequence: CDR1 SEHNR, CDR2 FQNEAQ (reference sequence). V lost 0 bases to trimming and J lost 3 bases, with 6 bases between them. This CDR3 spans 13 amino acids.

This clonotype has a count of ten or more. The chain combines TRBV3-1 with TRBJ2-1, with 7 bases identical to TRBD1. The germline CDR1 and CDR2 sequences are LGHDT and YNNKEL (reference sequence). V dropped 4 bases and J dropped 8; count of bases not matched to a gene: 5. The CDR3 totals 13 residues. The CDR3 sequence: CASSRQGWDEQFF. The DNA for the CDR3 is TGTGCCAGCAGCCGACAGGGATGGGATGAGCAGTTCTTC.

The table lists this clonotype with many counts. The V call is TRBV20-1, the J call TRBJ2-7, with TRBD1 matching over 8 bases. This CDR3 is 15 amino acids long. Germline V gene lookup returns CDR1 DFQATT and CDR2 SNEGSKA (reference sequence). J lost 5 bases, V lost 0 bases, and 9 bases had no gene match. The CDR3 protein is CSARDRDRGTDEQYF. DNA for the CDR3: TGCAGTGCTAGAGATCGCGACAGGGGAACAGACGAGCAGTACTTC.

This clonotype has only a few counts. The J gene is TRBJ2-7, the V gene TRBV28; D remains ambiguous. V lost 7 bases and J lost 2, with 15 bases in between. Germline V gene lookup returns CDR1 MDHEN and CDR2 SYDVKM. This CDR3 is built from 14 residues. CDR3 in amino acids: CASTTPRGTYEQYF. CDR3 nucleotide sequence: TGTGCCAGCACCACCCCGCGCGGTACCTACGAGCAGTACTTC.

V is TRBV5-1 and J is TRBJ2-2; D remains ambiguous. The V and J ends lost 0 bases and 7 bases respectively, with 13 bases between them. CDR1 is SGHRS and CDR2 is YFSETQ in the germline V gene. This CDR3 region has 15 residues. Written as DNA, the CDR3 is TGCGCCAGCAGCTTGGCCGGTTTGGGCGGCGGGGAGCTGTTTTTT. The encoded protein is CASSLAGLGGGELFF.

At least ten counts were recorded for this clonotype. This chain joins TRBV18 and TRBJ2-7, with unresolved D. The germline gives CDR1 KGHSH, CDR2 LQKENI. Trimming shortened V by 0 bases and J by 0 bases, and 12 bases separated the two germline ends. The CDR3 spans 16 residues. CDR3 DNA: TGTGCCAGCTCACCACCCATACATACGAGCTCCTACGAGCAGTACTTC. Its translation: CASSPPIHTSSYEQYF.